This TCR beta chain was identified during a study of regulatory T cells in long-lasting Graves disease. Time point described: newly diagnosed GD, antithyroid drugs for less than 3 months. The TCR library was made from RNA that had been extracted from PBMCs in TRIzol. A remark on this clonotype: Antigen: not known.

V gave up 11 bases and J gave up 4 bases, with 17 bases separating them. The length of the CDR3 is 13 residues. Germline lookup yields CDR1 SGHAT and CDR2 FQDESV (reference sequence). Combining iRepertoire HTBI primers with Arm-PCR of CDR3 regions, the authors built TCR beta libraries. TCRdb fed the multiplex PCR reads into MiXCR, producing one record per CDR3 protein. The sample has under 250,000 distinct CDR3 sequences; just over 20% are singletons. General study findings and limits: TCR diversity was lower in persistent than newly diagnosed Graves' disease.

This TCR was recovered from a female donor with Graves disease. The sequencing used peripheral blood mononuclear cells (PBMCs), collected at new diagnosis, from a patient treated with antithyroid drugs. This rearrangement joins TRBV11-1 to TRBJ2-5, with D possibly being TRBD2 (5 bases). The CDR3 reads CASVAQPGETQYF. The CDR3 nucleotides are TGTGCCTCCGTAGCGCAGCCGGGAGAGACCCAGTACTTC.